This record looks at one T cell receptor (beta chain) sequence and its context. Its target is not known. Those who donated were healthy bone marrow donors. Despite likely unrecorded immune exposures, the donors were nominally healthy at the time of sampling. The V end was cut by 5 bases, the J end by 1 base, with 9 bases between. This CDR3 contains 14 residues. Germline CDR1 and CDR2: PRHDT and FYEKMQ (reference sequence). This specimen belongs to a study of cytomegalovirus exposure and HLA in healthy donors. Overall study findings and caveats: When analyzed later, a missense DCLRE1C variant was found to be linked to TCR beta V- and J-gene trimming. Reported results showed that the classifier diagnosed cytomegalovirus status with high specificity and sensitivity.

Primers included in the PCR were 60 Vbeta and 13 Jbeta primers. Sequencing used immunoSEQ multiplex PCR; TCRdb keeps in-frame clones, though not all of them. This table holds 110,000 to 150,000 clones, 73% found once. V usage is TRBV13 and J usage is TRBJ2-1, with a possible D match to TRBD2 (5 bases). Material for sequencing was PBMCs. The TCR originated in a human donor in good health. CDR3 nucleotides: TGTGCCAGCAGCCTTAGACTATCCTACAATGAGCAGTTCTTC. This encodes CASSLRLSYNEQFF.